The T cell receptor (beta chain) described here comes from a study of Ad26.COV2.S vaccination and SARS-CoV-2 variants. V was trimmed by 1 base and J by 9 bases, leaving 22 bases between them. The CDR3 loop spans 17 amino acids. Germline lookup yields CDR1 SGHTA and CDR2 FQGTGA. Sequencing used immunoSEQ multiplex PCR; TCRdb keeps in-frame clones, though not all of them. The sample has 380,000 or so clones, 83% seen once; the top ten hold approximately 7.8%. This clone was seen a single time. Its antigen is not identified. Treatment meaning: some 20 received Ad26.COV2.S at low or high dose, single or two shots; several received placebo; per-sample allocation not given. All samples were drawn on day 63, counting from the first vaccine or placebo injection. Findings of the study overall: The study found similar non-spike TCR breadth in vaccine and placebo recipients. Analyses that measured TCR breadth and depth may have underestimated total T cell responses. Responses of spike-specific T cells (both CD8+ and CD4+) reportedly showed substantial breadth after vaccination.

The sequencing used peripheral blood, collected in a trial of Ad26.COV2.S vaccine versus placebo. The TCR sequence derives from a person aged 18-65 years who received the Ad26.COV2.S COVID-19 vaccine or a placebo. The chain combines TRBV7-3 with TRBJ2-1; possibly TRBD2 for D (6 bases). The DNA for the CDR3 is TGTGCCAGCAGCTTAAGGGCTAGCGCTAGGGGCTATGGTGAGCAGTTCTTC. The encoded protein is CASSLRASARGYGEQFF.